Listed below are T cell receptor beta chains from one sample, sequenced in a study of T cells expressing NK-cell markers. No DNA is given; TCRdb re-called the 5' RACE reads and lists each CDR3 protein once. This repertoire includes about 380,000 distinct CDR3 sequences. The specimen was blood T cells: a sorted CD56 or NKG2C T cell subset, CD4+ or CD8+ T cells, or bulk PBMC T cells (not recorded which). The receptors originated from a man between 18 and 69 years old in good health. Both conserved end residues are part of each CDR3. The order of the fields is J gene, V gene, CDR3 protein.

J: TRBJ1-6; V: TRBV5-5; CDR3: CASSFAGQVPNSPLHF
J: TRBJ2-1; V: TRBV7-9; CDR3: CASSLERHRYNEQFF
J: TRBJ2-7; V: TRBV2; CDR3: CAGGRQPNYEQYF
J: TRBJ2-3; V: TRBV3-1; CDR3: CASSQALQGTGNWFGTDTQYF
J: TRBJ1-1; V: TRBV21-1; CDR3: CASSKSVRGTEAFF
J: TRBJ2-1; V: TRBV30; CDR3: CAWSVVRGRDEQFF
J: TRBJ2-1; V: TRBV6-1; CDR3: CASTRIDGLAGRDEQFF
J: TRBJ2-7; V: TRBV4-2; CDR3: CASSQRLYQDRVYEQYF
J: TRBJ2-2; V: TRBV7-9; CDR3: CGPGTRTGELFF
J: TRBJ2-7; V: TRBV29-1; CDR3: CSVAQGGDGAEQYF
J: TRBJ2-2; V: TRBV7-6; CDR3: CASGKTPWTGTGELFF
J: TRBJ2-2; V: TRBV9; CDR3: CASSGSGSNTGELFF
J: TRBJ2-1; V: TRBV18; CDR3: CASSQGPPEVNEQFF
J: TRBJ2-4; V: TRBV7-8; CDR3: CASSFQGRGNIQYF
J: TRBJ2-1; V: TRBV28; CDR3: CASRKPIGVGSFVAAYNEQFF